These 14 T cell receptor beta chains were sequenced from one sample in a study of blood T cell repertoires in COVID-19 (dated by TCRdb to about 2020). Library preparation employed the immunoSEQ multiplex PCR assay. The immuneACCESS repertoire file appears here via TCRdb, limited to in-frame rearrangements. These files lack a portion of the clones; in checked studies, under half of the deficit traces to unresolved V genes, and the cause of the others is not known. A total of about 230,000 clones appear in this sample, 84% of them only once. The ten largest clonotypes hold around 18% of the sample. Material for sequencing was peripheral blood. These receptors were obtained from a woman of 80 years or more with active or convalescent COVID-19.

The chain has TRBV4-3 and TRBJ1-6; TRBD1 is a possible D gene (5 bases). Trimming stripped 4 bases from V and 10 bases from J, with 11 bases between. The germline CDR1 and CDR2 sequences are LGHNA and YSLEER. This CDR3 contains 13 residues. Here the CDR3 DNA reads TGCGCCAGCAGCCCGGATAGGGGCTCACCCCTCCACTTT. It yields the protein CASSPDRGSPLHF.

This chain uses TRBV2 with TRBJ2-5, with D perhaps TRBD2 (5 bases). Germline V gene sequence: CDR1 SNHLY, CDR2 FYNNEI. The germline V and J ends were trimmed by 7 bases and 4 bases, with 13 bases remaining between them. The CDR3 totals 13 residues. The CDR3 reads CASMTRDRETQYF. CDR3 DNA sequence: TGTGCCAGCATGACTCGGGATAGAGAGACCCAGTACTTC.

As DNA, the CDR3 is TGTGCCAGCAGGGGGGACAGGGGAGGCAATCAGCCCCAGCATTTT. It is translated as CASRGDRGGNQPQHF. V is TRBV2 and J is TRBJ1-5; 10 bases are shared with TRBD1. This CDR3 is 15 amino acids long. The germline CDR1 and CDR2 sequences are SNHLY and FYNNEI. V was pared by 6 bases and J by 2 bases, with 4 bases of the junction left unmatched. Full variable domain (missing parts from reference TRBV2 and TRBJ1-5): EPEVTQTPSHQVTQMGQEVILRCVPISNHLYFYWYRQILGQKVEFLVSFYNNEISEKSEIFDDQFSVERPDGSNFTLKIRSTKLEDSAMYFCASRGDRGGNQPQHFGDGTRLSIL.

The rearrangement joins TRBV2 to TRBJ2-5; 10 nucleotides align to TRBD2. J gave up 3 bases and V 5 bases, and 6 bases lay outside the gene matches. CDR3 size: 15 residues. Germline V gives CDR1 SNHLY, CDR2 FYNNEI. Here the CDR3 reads CASSLLAGYEETQYF. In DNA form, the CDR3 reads TGTGCCAGCAGTCTACTAGCGGGATATGAAGAGACCCAGTACTTC.

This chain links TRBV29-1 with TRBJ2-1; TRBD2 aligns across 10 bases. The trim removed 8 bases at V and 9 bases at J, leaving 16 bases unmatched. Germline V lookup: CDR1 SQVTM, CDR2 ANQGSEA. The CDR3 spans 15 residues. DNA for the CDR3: TGCAGCTTCTCTTGGACTAGCGGCCCGATGGGTGAGCAGTTCTTC. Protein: CSFSWTSGPMGEQFF.

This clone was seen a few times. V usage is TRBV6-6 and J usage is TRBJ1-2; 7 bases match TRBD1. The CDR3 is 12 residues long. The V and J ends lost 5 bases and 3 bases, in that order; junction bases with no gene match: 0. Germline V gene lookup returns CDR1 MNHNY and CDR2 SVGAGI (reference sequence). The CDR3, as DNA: TGTGCCAGCAGTCAGGGGGACTATGGCTACACCTTC. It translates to CASSQGDYGYTF.

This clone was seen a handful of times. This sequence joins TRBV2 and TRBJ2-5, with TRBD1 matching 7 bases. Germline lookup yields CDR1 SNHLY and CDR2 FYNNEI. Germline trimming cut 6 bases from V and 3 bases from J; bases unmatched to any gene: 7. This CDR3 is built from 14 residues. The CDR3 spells CASRDRTGEETQYF. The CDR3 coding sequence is TGTGCCAGCAGGGACCGGACAGGCGAAGAGACCCAGTACTTC.

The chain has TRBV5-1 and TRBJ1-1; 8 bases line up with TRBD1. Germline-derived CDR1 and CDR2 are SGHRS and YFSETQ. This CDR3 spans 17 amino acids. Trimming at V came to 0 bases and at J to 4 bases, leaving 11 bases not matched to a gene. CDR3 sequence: CASSLARPGGRGTEAFF. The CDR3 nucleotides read TGCGCCAGCAGCTTGGCCCGGCCAGGGGGCCGTGGCACTGAAGCTTTCTTT.

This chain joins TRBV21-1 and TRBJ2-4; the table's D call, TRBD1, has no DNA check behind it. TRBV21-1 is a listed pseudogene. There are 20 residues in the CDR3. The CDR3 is CASSKVGQQGAIIQVNIQYF. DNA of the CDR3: TGTGCCAGCAGCAAAGTGGGGCAGCAGGGGGCGATTATACAGGTGAACATTCAGTACTTC.

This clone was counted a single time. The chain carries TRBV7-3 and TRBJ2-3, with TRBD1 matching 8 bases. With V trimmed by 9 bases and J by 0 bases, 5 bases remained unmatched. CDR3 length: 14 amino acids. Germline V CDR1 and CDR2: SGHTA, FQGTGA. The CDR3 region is CASAWTGSTDTQYF. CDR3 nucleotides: TGTGCCAGTGCGTGGACAGGGAGCACAGATACGCAGTATTTT.

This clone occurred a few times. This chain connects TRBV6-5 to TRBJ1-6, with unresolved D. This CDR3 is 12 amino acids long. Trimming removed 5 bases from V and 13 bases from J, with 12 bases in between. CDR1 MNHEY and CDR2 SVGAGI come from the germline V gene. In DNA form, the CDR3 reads TGTGCCAGCAGTCCTCGACACACGCCCCTCCACTTT. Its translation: CASSPRHTPLHF.

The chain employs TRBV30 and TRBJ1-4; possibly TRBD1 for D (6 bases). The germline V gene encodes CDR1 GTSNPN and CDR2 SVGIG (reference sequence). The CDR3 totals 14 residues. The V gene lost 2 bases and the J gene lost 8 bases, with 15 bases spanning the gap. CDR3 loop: CAWSIAQGGEKLFF. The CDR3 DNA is TGTGCCTGGAGTATTGCCCAAGGGGGAGAAAAACTGTTTTTT.

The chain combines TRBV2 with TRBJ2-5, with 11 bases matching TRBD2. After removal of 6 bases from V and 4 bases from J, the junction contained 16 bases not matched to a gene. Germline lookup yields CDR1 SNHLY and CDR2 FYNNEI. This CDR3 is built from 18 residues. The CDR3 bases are TGTGCCAGCAGCTTGGGGTCTAGCGGGGGGTTGGAGGGAGAGACCCAGTACTTC. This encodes CASSLGSSGGLEGETQYF.

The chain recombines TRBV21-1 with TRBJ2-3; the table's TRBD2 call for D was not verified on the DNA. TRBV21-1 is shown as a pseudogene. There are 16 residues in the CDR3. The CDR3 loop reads CASSKGCGESTDTQYF. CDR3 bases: TGTGCCAGCAGCAAAGGGTGCGGGGAAAGCACAGATACGCAGTATTTT.